This T cell receptor (beta chain) stems from a study of T cell responses to AZD1222 COVID-19 vaccine. General study results and limits: Vaccine-related CD4 TCRs covered spike, predominating at 160-218 and 743-854. Clonal diversity may have been underestimated, and the donors were mostly white British, with more females than males.

Samples with a second dose at about 4 or about 12 weeks were pooled together. As for this clone: Its antigen remains unidentified.

Using immunoSEQ multiplex PCR, the repertoire was profiled, and TCRdb retains in-frame clones only, with some absent. The profile shows 33,000 or so clones, approximately 87% of them singletons. Germline-derived CDR1 and CDR2 are SGHRS and YFSETQ. The CDR3 spans 15 residues. Unmatched junction bases numbered 6, after V lost 4 bases and J lost 0 bases. The TCR sequence derives from an adult who received the AZD1222 COVID-19 vaccine. The chain combines TRBV5-1 with TRBJ1-1; 7 nucleotides match TRBD1. Specimen: peripheral blood, collected 28 days after the second AZD1222 dose. The CDR3 DNA follows: TGCGCCAGCAGCGGGGACGGGACAGTGAACACTGAAGCTTTCTTT. The encoded protein is CASSGDGTVNTEAFF.